This T cell receptor (beta chain) was obtained from a study of blood T cells in healthy people across ages. Turning to this clonotype: Its antigen is unidentified.

With a J-beta primer mix and a sample-barcoded 5' primer, a second PCR ran roughly 6 to 11 cycles. Each CDR3 protein is one row after TCRdb ran MiXCR on the 5' RACE reads. In the table there are a few hundred thousand distinct CDR3 sequences, about 29% of which are singletons. The germline V gene has CDR1 SQVTM and CDR2 ANQGSEA. This CDR3 contains 15 residues. Trimming shortened V by 0 bases and J by 7 bases, and 15 bases separated the two germline ends. Notes on the study in general: For the donors, CMV status was unknown and possibly confounded expanded clonotype changes. Diversity figures derived from one million T cells were judged to underestimate the true value.

These same data were also listed under a study on T cells of mothers and their children. According to that study: Whatever RNA was extracted went entirely into cDNA synthesis, at roughly 1.5 ug per 15 ul.

This receptor was taken from a boy aged 2-15 years in good health. V and J are TRBV29-1 and TRBJ1-4; D is perhaps TRBD1 (5 bases). The sequencing input was blood. Here the CDR3 DNA reads TGCAGCGTTGAAGATCTAGAGGTGAGGGGTGAAAAACTGTTTTTT. Its protein product is CSVEDLEVRGEKLFF.